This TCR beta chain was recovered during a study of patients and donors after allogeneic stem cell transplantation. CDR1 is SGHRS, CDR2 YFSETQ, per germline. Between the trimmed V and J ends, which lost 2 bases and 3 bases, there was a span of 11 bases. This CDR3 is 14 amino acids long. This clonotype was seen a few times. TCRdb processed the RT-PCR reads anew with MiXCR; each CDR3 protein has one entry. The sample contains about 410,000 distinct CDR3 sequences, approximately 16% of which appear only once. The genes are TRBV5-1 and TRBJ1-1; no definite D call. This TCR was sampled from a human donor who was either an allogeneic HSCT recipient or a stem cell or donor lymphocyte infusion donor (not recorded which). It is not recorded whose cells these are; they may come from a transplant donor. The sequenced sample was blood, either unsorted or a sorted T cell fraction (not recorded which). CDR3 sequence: CASSLIWGDTEAFF. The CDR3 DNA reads TGCGCCAGCAGCTTAATTTGGGGAGACACTGAAGCTTTCTTT. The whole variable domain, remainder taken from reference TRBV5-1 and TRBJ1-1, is KAGVTQTPRYLIKTRGQQVTLSCSPISGHRSVSWYQQTPGQGLQFLFEYFSETQRNKGNFPGRFSGRQFSNSRSEMNVSTLELGDSALYLCASSLIWGDTEAFFGQGTRLTVV.